This T cell receptor beta chain was identified in a study of blood T cell repertoires in COVID-19 (dated by TCRdb to between 2020 and 2021). Broadly, across the study: Samples from collaborators originated in the United States, Italy and Spain and spanned both the acute and convalescent phases of COVID-19. HLA class I and class II types, where available, came from metadata supplied by the sample provider rather than from assay-based typing. Sample metadata almost always included a de-identified subject ID, COVID-19 status, age in years and sex. The repertoires were made available in a free public database intended to serve as a resource for research on the immune response to SARS-CoV-2. The material from the prospective study consisted of cDNA or gDNA derived from T cells, B-cell-depleted T cells, or PBMCs. The samples were drawn from two sources: the first 160 participants of the ongoing ImmuneRACE study, and about 1,300 subjects contributed by 6 global collaborators. Deeply sampled blood TCRbeta repertoires from subjects exposed to, actively infected with, or recovered from COVID-19 were included in the dataset. General study outcomes and caveats: How much clinical and demographic metadata was included differed by source and by participant, and the metadata was provided uncurated.

The immunoSEQ Assay, a bias-controlled multiplex PCR, was used to amplify TCRbeta CDR3 regions from genomic DNA. Processing in the source paper ran as follows. Nucleated cell counts per sample were estimated from amplification of reference gene primers within the assay. Sequence reads were collapsed and filtered to measure the absolute abundance of every unique TCRbeta CDR3 rearrangement. For each sample, productive Simpson clonality was calculated as the square root of Simpson's diversity index over productive rearrangements. TCRdb mirrors the immuneACCESS table, restricted to in-frame sequences. Some clones are absent from its copies; in checked studies, under half trace to an unresolved V gene, and the reason for the others is unknown. The DNA was the basis for D and trimming; V, J and clone size are from that table. For this sample the table gives tens of thousands of clones, of which about 89% were detected only once. The ten largest clonotypes hold 1.2% of the sample.

Participants in the prospective study were aged about 18 to 100 years, lived in 24 United States geographic areas, and enrolled through a virtual design. In the prospective study, participants were assigned to cohorts based on the clinical history participants reported in a screening survey and a study questionnaire. In the prospective study, mobile phlebotomists collected whole blood, serum and a nasopharyngeal or oropharyngeal swab from each participant. Prospective study participants could optionally give additional blood draws and questionnaires over a roughly 2-month period. Before DNA extraction, prospective study blood samples were shipped either frozen or at room temperature. Remarks on this clone: Its specific antigen is unknown. Qualities for individual bases were not recorded, and no much larger clone is one base off.

V loses 6 bases at its end and J loses 4 bases; junction bases beyond the gene matches: 4. The CDR3 holds 13 amino acids from the cysteine to the phenylalanine. Just CDR3 DNA is preserved here, 39 bases in frame from base 1. The germline V gene (reference sequence) supplies CDR1 LNHDA and CDR2 SQIVND. The sequenced sample was PBMCs or T cells enriched from blood (not recorded which). The sequence derives from a woman in her 50s with acute COVID-19. This chain is built from TRBV19 and TRBJ2-5; TRBD1 lines up with 8 middle nucleotides. The CDR3 has the sequence CASSSGGRETQYF. The nucleotides read TGTGCCAGTAGCTCAGGGGGCCGAGAGACCCAGTACTTC.